The 15 T cell receptor beta chains presented below share a single source sample, sequenced in a study of cytomegalovirus exposure and HLA in healthy donors. Use of 60 Vbeta and 13 Jbeta primers characterized the PCR. Clones were sequenced by immunoSEQ multiplex PCR, and TCRdb holds only the in-frame ones, with some missing. The profile shows about 140,000 clones, just over 65% of them singletons. The source material was PBMCs. The receptor set was obtained from a woman between 55 and 75 years old in good health and CMV-seronegative.

The rearrangement links TRBV5-1 to TRBJ2-7; D possibly corresponds to TRBD1 (5 bases). With 3 bases removed from V and 3 bases from J, the gap between germline ends came to 10 bases. Per the germline V gene, CDR1 is SGHRS and CDR2 is YFSETQ. The CDR3 is made up of 13 amino acids. The CDR3 spells CASSSGHNYEQYF. CDR3 bases: TGCGCCAGCAGCTCCGGACACAACTACGAGCAGTACTTC.

This chain links TRBV7-3 with TRBJ2-6; maybe TRBD1 (5 bases). Trimming left V 2 bases short and J 1 base short, with 9 bases between. The germline V gene has CDR1 SGHTA and CDR2 FQGTGA. This CDR3 is 16 amino acids long. DNA of the CDR3: TGTGCCAGCAGCTTACAGGGAAGGTCTGGGGCCAACGTCCTGACTTTC. Protein product: CASSLQGRSGANVLTF. Drawing the rest from reference TRBV7-3 and TRBJ2-6, the complete variable domain is GAGVSQTPSNKVTEKGKYVELRCDPISGHTALYWYRQSLGQGPEFLIYFQGTGAADDSGLPNDRFFAVRPEGSVSTLKIQRTERGDSAVYLCASSLQGRSGANVLTFGAGSRLTVL.

The CDR3 spells CASGLLPSLGSNQPQHF. The CDR3 DNA reads TGTGCTAGTGGTTTGCTACCGAGCCTAGGTAGCAATCAGCCCCAGCATTTT. V usage is TRBV12-5 and J usage is TRBJ1-5; D is ambiguous. The V gene's germline CDR1 is LGHNT and CDR2 FRNRAP. Trimming shortened V by 2 bases and J by 0 bases, and 14 bases separated the two germline ends. The CDR3 is 17 amino acids. Combining the CDR3 with reference TRBV12-5 and TRBJ1-5 gives the whole variable domain DARVTQTPRHKVTEMGQEVTMRCQPILGHNTVFWYRQTMMQGLELLAYFRNRAPLDDSGMPKDRFSAEMPDATLATLKIQPSEPRDSAVYFCASGLLPSLGSNQPQHFGDGTRLSIL.

The gene calls are TRBV12-5 and TRBJ2-5; TRBD2 is a possible D gene (5 bases). Trimming took 0 bases from V and 0 from J, leaving 8 bases between them. CDR3 length equals 15 residues. Germline loops: CDR1 LGHNT, CDR2 FRNRAP. The CDR3, as DNA: TGTGCTAGTGGTTTGGTACACGGGAACCAAGAGACCCAGTACTTC. It encodes CASGLVHGNQETQYF.

The chain links TRBV27 to TRBJ2-3, with D perhaps TRBD2 (7 bases). Germline V gives CDR1 MNHEY, CDR2 SMNVEV (reference sequence). V lost 2 bases and J 4 bases, leaving 19 bases between the germline ends. This CDR3 comprises 17 residues. The CDR3 protein is CASSLRGGLANSDTQYF. CDR3 nucleotide sequence: TGTGCCAGCAGTTTAAGGGGGGGCCTGGCTAATTCAGATACGCAGTATTTT.

A few counts support this clone. At the DNA level, this CDR3 is encoded by other sequences in the same sample as well. CDR3 region: CASSLGQGLGGYTF. In DNA form, the CDR3 reads TGCGCCAGCAGCCTGGGACAGGGGCTGGGGGGCTACACCTTC. The rearrangement uses TRBV5-1 and TRBJ1-2, with 10 bases matching TRBD1. In germline, CDR1 is SGHRS, CDR2 YFSETQ. V was clipped by 4 bases and J by 8 bases; unmatched bases: 8. CDR3 length: 14 residues.

The rearrangement links TRBV9 to TRBJ1-2; D might be TRBD1 (6 bases). Per germline, CDR1 SGDLS and CDR2 YYNGEE. Trimming left V 4 bases short and J 2 bases short, with 12 bases between. The CDR3 has 14 amino acids. CDR3 nucleotides: TGTGCCAGCAGCCCGTCGGACAGAAACTATGGCTACACCTTC. Protein sequence: CASSPSDRNYGYTF.

This sequence joins TRBV28 and TRBJ1-1; no clear D. The CDR3 totals 13 residues. In germline, CDR1 is MDHEN, CDR2 SYDVKM. The V and J ends lost 5 bases and 2 bases respectively, with 9 bases between them. The CDR3 nucleotides are TGTGCCAGCAGTCGAGGCGGTAACACTGAAGCTTTCTTT. It translates to CASSRGGNTEAFF.

A single count supports this clone. V gene TRBV7-8 combines with J gene TRBJ2-7; possibly TRBD2 for D (6 bases). The CDR3 has 14 residues. Trimming stripped 4 bases from V and 9 bases from J, with 19 bases between. Germline V gives CDR1 SGHVS, CDR2 FQNEAQ. DNA for the CDR3: TGTGCCAGCAGCTATGGGGACTCTCTAGAGGTGCAGTACTTC. Translation gives CASSYGDSLEVQYF.

This chain connects TRBV5-4 to TRBJ2-1; TRBD2 aligns across 7 bases. Germline CDR1 is SGHNT and CDR2 is YYREEE (reference sequence). Trimming at V came to 3 bases and at J to 1 base, leaving 7 bases not matched to a gene. The CDR3 covers 16 residues. In DNA, the CDR3 is TGTGCCAGCAGCTCCAGGGACGGGGGGTCCTACAATGAGCAGTTCTTC. Amino acids: CASSSRDGGSYNEQFF. Using reference TRBV5-4 and TRBJ2-1 for the parts outside the CDR3, the full variable domain is ETGVTQSPTHLIKTRGQQVTLRCSSQSGHNTVSWYQQALGQGPQFIFQYYREEENGRGNFPPRFSGLQFPNYSSELNVNALELDDSALYLCASSSRDGGSYNEQFFGPGTRLTVL.

The genes are TRBV5-1 and TRBJ2-3; D gene uncertain. The CDR3 covers 15 residues. V shed 1 base and J shed 4 bases, with 13 bases lying between them. Per germline, CDR1 SGHRS and CDR2 YFSETQ. CDR3 DNA sequence: TGCGCCAGCAGCTTGTATGGTGGCAGTTCAGATACGCAGTATTTT. Its translation is CASSLYGGSSDTQYF.

This sequence joins TRBV19 and TRBJ2-3; weak D call: TRBD2 (5 bases). With 0 bases removed from V and 7 bases from J, the gap between germline ends came to 8 bases. CDR1 is LNHDA, CDR2 SQIVND, per germline (reference sequence). The CDR3 is made up of 13 amino acids. DNA of the CDR3: TGTGCCAGTAGTATAGATCGAGGGAATACGCAGTATTTT. Its protein product is CASSIDRGNTQYF.

This clone was detected only a few times. Here the CDR3 reads CASSYGLAGGYPPNEQFF. The CDR3 region has the DNA TGCGCCAGCAGCTATGGACTAGCGGGAGGTTACCCCCCAAATGAGCAGTTCTTC. This chain joins TRBV5-1 and TRBJ2-1; TRBD2 aligns across 14 bases. The CDR3 is made up of 18 amino acids. CDR1 is SGHRS and CDR2 is YFSETQ in the germline V gene. V lost 3 bases and J lost 7; bases outside the gene matches: 12.

The chain links TRBV5-1 to TRBJ2-1; D call uncertain. Germline values: CDR1 SGHRS, CDR2 YFSETQ. The CDR3 is 12 amino acids. The V end lost 5 bases, the J end lost 5 bases, and 8 bases lay between the germline ends. CDR3 loop: CASSLTDNEQFF. CDR3 DNA sequence: TGCGCCAGCAGTTTGACGGACAATGAGCAGTTCTTC.

The CDR3 nucleotides read TGCAGTGGGGATGAACCAGGACAGGGGGGGAATGAGCAGTTCTTC. Translating gives CSGDEPGQGGNEQFF. V gene TRBV29-1 combines with J gene TRBJ2-1, with TRBD1 matching 10 bases. This CDR3 region has 15 residues. Germline lookup yields CDR1 SQVTM and CDR2 ANQGSEA.